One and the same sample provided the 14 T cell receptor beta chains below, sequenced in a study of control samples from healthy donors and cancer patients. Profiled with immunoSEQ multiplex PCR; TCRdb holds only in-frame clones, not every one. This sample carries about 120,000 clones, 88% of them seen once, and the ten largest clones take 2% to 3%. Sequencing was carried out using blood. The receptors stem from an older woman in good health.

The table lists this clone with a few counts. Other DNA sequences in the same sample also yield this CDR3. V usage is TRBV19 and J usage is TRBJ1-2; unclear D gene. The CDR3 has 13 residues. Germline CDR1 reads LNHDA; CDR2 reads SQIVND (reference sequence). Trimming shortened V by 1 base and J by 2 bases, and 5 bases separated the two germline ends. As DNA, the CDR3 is TGTGCCAGTAGTATAGGAGGCAACTATGGCTACACCTTC. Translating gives CASSIGGNYGYTF.

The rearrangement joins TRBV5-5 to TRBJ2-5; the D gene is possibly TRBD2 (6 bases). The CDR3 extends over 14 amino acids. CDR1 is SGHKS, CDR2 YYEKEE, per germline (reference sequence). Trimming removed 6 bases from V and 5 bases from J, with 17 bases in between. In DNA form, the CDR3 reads TGTGCCAGCACGCCGTGGGGGGATGGGGAGACCCAGTACTTC. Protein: CASTPWGDGETQYF. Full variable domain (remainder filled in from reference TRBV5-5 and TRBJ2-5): DAGVTQSPTHLIKTRGQQVTLRCSPISGHKSVSWYQQVLGQGPQFIFQYYEKEERGRGNFPDRFSARQFPNYSSELNVNALLLGDSALYLCASTPWGDGETQYFGPGTRLLVL.

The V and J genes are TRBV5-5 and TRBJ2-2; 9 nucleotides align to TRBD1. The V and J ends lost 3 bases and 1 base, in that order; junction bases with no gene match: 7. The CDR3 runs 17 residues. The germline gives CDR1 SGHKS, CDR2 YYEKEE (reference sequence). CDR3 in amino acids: CASSSIPGQGNTGELFF. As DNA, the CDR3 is TGTGCCAGCAGCTCAATCCCGGGACAGGGGAACACCGGGGAGCTGTTTTTT.

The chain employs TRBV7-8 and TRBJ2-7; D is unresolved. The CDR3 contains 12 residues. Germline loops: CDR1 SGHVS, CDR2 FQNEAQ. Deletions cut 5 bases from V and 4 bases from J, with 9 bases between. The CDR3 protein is CASSPVNYEQYF. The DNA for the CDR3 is TGTGCCAGCAGCCCCGTAAATTACGAGCAGTACTTC. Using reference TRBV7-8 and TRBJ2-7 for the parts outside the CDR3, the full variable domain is GAGVSQSPRYKVAKRGQDVALRCDPISGHVSLFWYQQALGQGPEFLTYFQNEAQLDKSGLPSDRFFAERPEGSVSTLKIQRTQQEDSAVYLCASSPVNYEQYFGPGTRLTVT.

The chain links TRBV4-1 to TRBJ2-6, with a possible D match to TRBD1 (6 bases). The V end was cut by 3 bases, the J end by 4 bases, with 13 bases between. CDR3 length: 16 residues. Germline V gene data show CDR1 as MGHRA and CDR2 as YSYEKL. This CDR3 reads CASSQGTGFGANVLTF. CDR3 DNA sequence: TGCGCCAGCAGCCAGGGAACAGGGTTCGGGGCCAACGTCCTGACTTTC.

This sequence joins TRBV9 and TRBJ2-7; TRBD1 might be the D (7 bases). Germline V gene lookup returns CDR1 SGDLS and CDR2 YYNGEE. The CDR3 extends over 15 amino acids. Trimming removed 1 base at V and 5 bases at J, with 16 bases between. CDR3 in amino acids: CASSVSPGGSDEQYF. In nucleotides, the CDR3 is TGTGCCAGCAGCGTATCTCCAGGGGGGAGCGACGAGCAGTACTTC.

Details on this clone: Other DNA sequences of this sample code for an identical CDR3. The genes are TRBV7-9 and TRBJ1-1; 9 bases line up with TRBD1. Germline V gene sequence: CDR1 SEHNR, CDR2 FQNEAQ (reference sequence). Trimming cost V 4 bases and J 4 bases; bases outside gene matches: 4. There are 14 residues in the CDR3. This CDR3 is CASSSGQGSTEAFF. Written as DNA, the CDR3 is TGTGCCAGCAGCTCCGGACAGGGGAGCACTGAAGCTTTCTTT.

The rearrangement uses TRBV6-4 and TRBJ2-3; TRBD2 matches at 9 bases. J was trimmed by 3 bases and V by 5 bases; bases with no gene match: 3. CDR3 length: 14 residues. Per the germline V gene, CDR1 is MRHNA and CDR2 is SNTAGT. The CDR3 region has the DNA TGTGCCAGCAGTATAGCGGGGGAAACAGATACGCAGTATTTT. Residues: CASSIAGETDTQYF.

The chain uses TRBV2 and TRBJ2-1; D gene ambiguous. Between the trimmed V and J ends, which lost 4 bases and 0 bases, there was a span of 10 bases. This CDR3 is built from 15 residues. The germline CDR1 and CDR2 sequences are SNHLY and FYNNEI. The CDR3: CASSATRSSYNEQFF. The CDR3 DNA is TGTGCCAGCAGTGCTACAAGGAGCTCCTACAATGAGCAGTTCTTC.

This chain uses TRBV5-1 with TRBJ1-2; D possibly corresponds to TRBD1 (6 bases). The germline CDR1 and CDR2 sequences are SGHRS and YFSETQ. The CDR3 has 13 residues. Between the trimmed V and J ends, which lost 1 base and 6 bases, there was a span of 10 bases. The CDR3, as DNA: TGCGCCAGCAGCTTGATAGGACAGAATGGCTACACCTTC. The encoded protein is CASSLIGQNGYTF. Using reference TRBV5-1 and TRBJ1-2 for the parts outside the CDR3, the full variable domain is KAGVTQTPRYLIKTRGQQVTLSCSPISGHRSVSWYQQTPGQGLQFLFEYFSETQRNKGNFPGRFSGRQFSNSRSEMNVSTLELGDSALYLCASSLIGQNGYTFGSGTRLTVV.

CDR3 sequence: CASSVASGVSTDTQYF. DNA for the CDR3: TGTGCCAGCAGCGTAGCTAGCGGGGTTAGCACAGATACGCAGTATTTT. The rearrangement joins TRBV9 to TRBJ2-3, with 9 bases lining up with TRBD2. After removal of 0 bases from V and 0 bases from J, the junction contained 2 bases not matched to a gene. Germline-derived CDR1 and CDR2 are SGDLS and YYNGEE. The length of the CDR3 is 16 residues.

The CDR3 bases are TGCGCCAGCAGCCCAGCCCCGGTAGGTGGCACAGATACGCAGTATTTT. It encodes CASSPAPVGGTDTQYF. The V and J genes are TRBV4-1 and TRBJ2-3; no definite D call. Germline lookup yields CDR1 MGHRA and CDR2 YSYEKL. The length of the CDR3 is 16 residues. The V and J ends lost 4 bases and 1 base respectively, with 15 bases between them.

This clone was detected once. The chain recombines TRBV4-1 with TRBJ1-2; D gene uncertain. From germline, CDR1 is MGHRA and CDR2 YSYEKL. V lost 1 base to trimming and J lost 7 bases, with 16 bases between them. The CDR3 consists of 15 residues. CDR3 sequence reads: CASSQVLWGVVGYTF. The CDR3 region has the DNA TGCGCCAGCAGCCAAGTTCTGTGGGGAGTGGTTGGCTACACCTTC.

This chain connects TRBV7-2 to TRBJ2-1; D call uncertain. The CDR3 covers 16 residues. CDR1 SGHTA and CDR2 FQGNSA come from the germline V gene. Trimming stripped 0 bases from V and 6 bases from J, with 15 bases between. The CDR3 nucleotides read TGTGCCAGCAGCTTAGCCCCCCCCGTTGCCTCCAATGAGCAGTTCTTC. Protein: CASSLAPPVASNEQFF.